The entry that follows covers one TCR beta chain sequence. Its target is unknown. A read error may produce the germline difference seen at one junction end. This CDR3 is also generated by other DNA sequences in the sample. The record originates from a study of cytomegalovirus exposure and HLA in healthy donors. Points from the study as a whole: A later analysis found common viral pathogens apparently linked to several of the most significant clusters. Across donors, most TCRs were seen rarely, yet some public ones were widespread. Cytomegalovirus association was listed for 164 TCR beta chains.

PCR involved 60 Vbeta and 13 Jbeta primers. Sequencing was performed with immunoSEQ multiplex PCR; in TCRdb, only in-frame clones are kept and a portion is missing. The table lists about 160,000 clones, 70% to 80% of them singletons. The CDR3 contains 15 residues. CDR1 is MRHNA, CDR2 SNTAGT, per germline. The chain is built from TRBV6-4 and TRBJ2-3; 12 nucleotides align to TRBD2. The sample consisted of PBMCs. The clonotype originates from a human donor in good health. CDR3 nucleotide sequence: TGTGCTAGCAGTGGACTAGCGGGGCCATCAGATACGCAGTATTTT. It specifies CASSGLAGPSDTQYF.